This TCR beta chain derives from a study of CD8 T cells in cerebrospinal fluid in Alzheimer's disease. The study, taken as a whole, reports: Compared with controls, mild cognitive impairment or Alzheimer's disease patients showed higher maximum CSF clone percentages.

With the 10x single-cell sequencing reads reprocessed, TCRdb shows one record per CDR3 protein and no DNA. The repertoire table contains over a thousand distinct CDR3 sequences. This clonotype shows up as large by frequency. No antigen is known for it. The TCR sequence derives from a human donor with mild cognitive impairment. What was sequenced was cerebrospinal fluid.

The CDR3 spells CASSSPPRRETQYF. The V and J genes are TRBV11-1 and TRBJ2-5; TCRdb proposes TRBD2, but this gene call is untestable without DNA. The CDR3 spans 14 residues. Per germline, CDR1 SGHAT and CDR2 FQDESV (reference sequence).